These T cell receptor beta chains were read from a single sample in a study of neurological immune-mediated disorders. TCRdb re-derived calls from the 5' RACE reads in MiXCR, one entry per CDR3 protein. The sample contains 20,000 to 25,000 distinct CDR3 sequences, roughly 15% of which appear only once. The sequencing input was PBMCs. The receptor source for this set is a female donor with HTLV-1-associated myelopathy (HAM/TSP). Both conserved end residues are part of each CDR3.

v_call cdr3_aa
TRBV5-1 CASSQGQQQETQYF
TRBV25-1 CASSPGQGYTDTQYF
TRBV14 CASSRPGTNQETQYF
TRBV30 CACPAGGPFGEQFF
TRBV20-1 CSARPGTGDTDTQYF
TRBV5-1 CASSLLDRLGEQYF
TRBV7-2 CASSLGPGWNNEQFF
TRBV2 CAISILTDMQYF
TRBV19 CASSSTGRASPLHF
TRBV20-1 CSAQPGTSSNIDEQYF
TRBV18 CASSPQNWGDEQYF
TRBV5-1 CASNRQAGAYEQYF
TRBV20-1 CSARDQGHTSTDTQYF
TRBV3-1 CASSQGPEGYGYTF
TRBV5-1 CASSSGGSYEQYF
TRBV20-1 CSATWTGTSSYEQYF
TRBV7-2 CASSLVSSTDTQYF
TRBV20-1 CSARDRDRDAGELFF
TRBV5-6 CASRVGRVNTGELFF
TRBV27 CASSLSTARGQPQHF
TRBV10-3 CAISEQGAYEQYF
TRBV10-3 CAISAQDDYEQYF
TRBV12-3/TRBV12-4 CASNLRGANYGYTF
TRBV6-6 CASKLRREMNTEAFF
TRBV27 CASSLGSTSSYNEQFF
TRBV30 CAWTTAGSGELFF
TRBV5-1 CASSLVGPPDNEQFF
TRBV7-3 CASSLVSGGEQYF
TRBV6-6 CASSYGDLTVYNEQFF
TRBV29-1 CSARQGAGFNQPQHF
TRBV20-1 CSASPRAGPTDTQYF
TRBV5-1 CASSAGTSGGVIEQFF
TRBV18 CASERDNSGNTIYF
TRBV20-1 CSAWGLGGYNEQFF
TRBV11-2 CASSLANLNTGELFF
TRBV7-9 CASSLRRGGGEKLFF
TRBV6-6 CASSGSSQLDTQYF
TRBV20-1 CSASALPRSTSSDTQYF
TRBV20-1 CSARDSGVQFF
TRBV20-1 CSAGRGTDTQYF
TRBV10-2 CASSADAGQETQYF
TRBV20-1 CSAQAGSSYNEQYF
TRBV20-1 CSARDLGDPGHNEQFF
TRBV5-1 CASSLAETRNGELFF
TRBV20-1 CSASSTGRSDEQYF
TRBV5-5 CASSFYICSARVVGARETQYF
TRBV12-3/TRBV12-4 CASSLIGQDEQFF
TRBV6-4 CASSDKAENNEQFF
TRBV20-1 CSARDPGTGWKEAFF
TRBV20-1 CSASERGGLRETQYF
TRBV7-2 CANTRRPWTGSLRLTEELFF
TRBV20-1 CSASPGTGDYGYTF
TRBV29-1 CSVGAPGQGAVGGGYTF
TRBV5-6 CASSKQGTDTQYF
TRBV6-6 CASITRGLAGGSASYEQYF